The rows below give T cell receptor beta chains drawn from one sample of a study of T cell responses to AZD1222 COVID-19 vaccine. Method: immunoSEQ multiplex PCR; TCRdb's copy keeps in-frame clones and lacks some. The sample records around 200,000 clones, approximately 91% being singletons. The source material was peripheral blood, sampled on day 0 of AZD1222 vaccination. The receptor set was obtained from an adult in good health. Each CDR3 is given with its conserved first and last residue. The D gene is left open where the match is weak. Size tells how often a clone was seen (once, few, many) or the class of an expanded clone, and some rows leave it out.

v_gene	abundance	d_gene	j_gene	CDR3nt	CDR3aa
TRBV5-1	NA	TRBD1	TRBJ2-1	TGCGCCAGCAGCTTGGAACCAGGGGGCTACAATGAGCAGTTCTTC	CASSLEPGGYNEQFF
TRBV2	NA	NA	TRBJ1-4	TGTGCCAGCAGTTACGTAACCGGGACTCAAGATGAAAAACTGTTTTTT	CASSYVTGTQDEKLFF
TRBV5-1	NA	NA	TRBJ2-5	TGCGCCAGCAGCTTGGGGGCAGAGACCCAGTACTTC	CASSLGAETQYF
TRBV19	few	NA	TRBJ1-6	TGTGCCAGTAGCCTACTGTTCGATAATTCACCCCTCCACTTT	CASSLLFDNSPLHF
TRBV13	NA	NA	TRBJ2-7	TGTGCCAGCAGCCCCAGCGAGGGACCCGAGCAGTACTTC	CASSPSEGPEQYF
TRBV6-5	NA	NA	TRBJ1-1	TGTGCCAGCACCCTCTCGTGGCAGGCTGAAGCTTTCTTT	CASTLSWQAEAFF
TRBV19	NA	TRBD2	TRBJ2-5	TGTGCCAGTAGTATGACTAGCGGGATTTTAGAGACCCAGTACTTC	CASSMTSGILETQYF
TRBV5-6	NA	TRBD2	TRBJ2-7	TGTGCCAGCAGCTCACAAAAGAATGTTGTAGCGGGGATCTCCTACGAGCAGTACTTC	CASSSQKNVVAGISYEQYF
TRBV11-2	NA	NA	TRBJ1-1	TGTGCCAGCAGCCGGACCATGAACACTGAAGCTTTCTTT	CASSRTMNTEAFF
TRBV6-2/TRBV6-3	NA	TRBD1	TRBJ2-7	TGTGCCAGCAGTTGGGGACAGGGTTCCTCCTACGAGCAGTACTTC	CASSWGQGSSYEQYF
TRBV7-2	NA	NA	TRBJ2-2	TGTGCCAGCAGCTTAAACCAAAACAGGGAGCTGTTTTTT	CASSLNQNRELFF
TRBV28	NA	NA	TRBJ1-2	TGTGCCAGCAGTTCCCTTAGACAATCGGTAAAGAGTGCCTATGGCTACACCTTC	CASSSLRQSVKSAYGYTF
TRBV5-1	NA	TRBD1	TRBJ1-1	TGCGCCAGCAGCTTCCCGACAGGGTTGAGGACTGAAGCTTTCTTT	CASSFPTGLRTEAFF
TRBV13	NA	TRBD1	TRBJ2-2	TGTGCCAGCAGCCCTAGGGACAGGACAGAGGCCGGGGAGCTGTTTTTT	CASSPRDRTEAGELFF
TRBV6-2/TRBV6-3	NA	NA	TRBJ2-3	TGTGCCAGCAGTTACCCGGGACAGGGACTAGTGGCAGATACGCAGTATTTT	CASSYPGQGLVADTQYF
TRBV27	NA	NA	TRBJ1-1	TGTGCCGTGTATGGACAGAGGAACACTGAAGCTTTCTTT	CAVYGQRNTEAFF
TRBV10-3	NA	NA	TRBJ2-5	TGTGCCATCAGTGAGTCGAGCGGGCAAGAGACCCAGTACTTC	CAISESSGQETQYF
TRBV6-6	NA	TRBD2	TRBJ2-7	TGTGCCAGCAGTCAGCCGGGACTAGCGCCCCGATACGCCTACGAGCAGTACTTC	CASSQPGLAPRYAYEQYF
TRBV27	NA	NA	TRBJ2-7	TGTGCCAGCAGTTTAAGGCTAGCCTACGAGCAGTACTTC	CASSLRLAYEQYF
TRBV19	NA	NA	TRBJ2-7	TGTGCCAGTAGTAGTCGGCGTCAGGGTCGCGAGCAGTACTTC	CASSSRRQGREQYF
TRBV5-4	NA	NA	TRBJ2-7	TGTGCCAGCAGCTTGGGGACTGTGAGCTCCTACGAGCAGTACTTC	CASSLGTVSSYEQYF
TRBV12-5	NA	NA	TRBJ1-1	TGTGCTAGTGCCGCGGGACGGAGGAACACTGAAGCTTTCTTT	CASAAGRRNTEAFF
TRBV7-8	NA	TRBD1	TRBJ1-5	TGTGCCAGCAGCGTAGACAGGGAAGGTCGTAATCAGCCCCAGCATTTT	CASSVDREGRNQPQHF
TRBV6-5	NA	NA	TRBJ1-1	TGTGCCAGCTTAAGAGGACTGCTCGACACTGAAGCTTTCTTT	CASLRGLLDTEAFF
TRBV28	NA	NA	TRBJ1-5	TGTGCCAGCCTGGCCAGGGGCCTTGGTAGCAATCAGCCCCAGCATTTT	CASLARGLGSNQPQHF
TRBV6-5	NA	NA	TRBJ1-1	TGTGCCAGCAGTCCCCAAGGTGACACTGAAGCTTTCTTT	CASSPQGDTEAFF
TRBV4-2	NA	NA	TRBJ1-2	TGTGCCAGCAGCCAAGCAGGTGGCTACACCTTC	CASSQAGGYTF
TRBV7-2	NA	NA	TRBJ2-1	TGTGCCAGCAGCTCTACCTACAATGAGCAGTTCTTC	CASSSTYNEQFF
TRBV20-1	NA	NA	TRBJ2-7	TGCAGTGCTAGTATTCCAGGAGGGGTGTATGAGCAGTACTTC	CSASIPGGVYEQYF
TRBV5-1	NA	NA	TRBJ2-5	TGCGCCAGCAGCCCAATTATTGGGGCCAAAGGGGAGACCCAGTACTTC	CASSPIIGAKGETQYF
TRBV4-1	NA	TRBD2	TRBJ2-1	TGCGCCAGCAGCCAAGACCCGGGACTACCCTACAATGAGCAGTTCTTC	CASSQDPGLPYNEQFF
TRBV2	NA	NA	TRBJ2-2	TGTGCCAGCAAAAGATTTCTGGACAGTGCGAACACCGGGGAGCTGTTTTTT	CASKRFLDSANTGELFF
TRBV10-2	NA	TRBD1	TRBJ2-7	TGCGCCAGCGGTATGACAGGGGGAACGGGCGAGCAGTACTTC	CASGMTGGTGEQYF
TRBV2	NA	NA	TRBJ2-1	TGTGCCAGCAGCCCGGGTTACAATGAGCAGTTCTTC	CASSPGYNEQFF
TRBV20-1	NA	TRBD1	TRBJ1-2	TGCAGTGCTAGTACCGCAGGGGGCTGGGGCTACACCTTC	CSASTAGGWGYTF
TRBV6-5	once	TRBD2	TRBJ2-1	TGTGCCAGCAGGGGAGCGGGAAGCCCTTACAATGAGCAGTTCTTC	CASRGAGSPYNEQFF
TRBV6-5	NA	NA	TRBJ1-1	TGTGCCAGCAGTTACCGCTTTGGTACTGAAGCTTTCTTT	CASSYRFGTEAFF
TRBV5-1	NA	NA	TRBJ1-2	TGCGCCAGCAGCCCCGCCGTGGGGGGCCCACTCAATGAAGGCTACACCTTC	CASSPAVGGPLNEGYTF
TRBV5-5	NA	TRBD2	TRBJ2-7	TGTGCCAGCAGCCAAACCGGCGGGGGGGCTTACGAGCAGTACTTC	CASSQTGGGAYEQYF
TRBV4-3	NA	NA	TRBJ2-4	TGCGCCAGCAGCCAAGGGACGTCCAAAAACATTCAGTACTTC	CASSQGTSKNIQYF
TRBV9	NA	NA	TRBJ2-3	TGTGCCAGCAGCGTAAGGGATTCTGGGGATACGCAGTATTTT	CASSVRDSGDTQYF
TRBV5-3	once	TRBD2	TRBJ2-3	TGTGCCAGAAAGACTAGCCCGGGCACAGATACGCAGTATTTT	CARKTSPGTDTQYF
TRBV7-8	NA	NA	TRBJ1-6	TGTGCCAGCCGGTTAGGGAGCTCCTATAATTCACCCCTCCACTTT	CASRLGSSYNSPLHF
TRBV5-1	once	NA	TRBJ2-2	TGCGCCAGCAGCTTGGCCTCGGGGACCCGACGGACCGGGGAGCTGTTTTTT	CASSLASGTRRTGELFF
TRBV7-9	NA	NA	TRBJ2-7	TGTGCCAGCAGCTTAGTGGGGCCTGACGAGCAGTACTTC	CASSLVGPDEQYF
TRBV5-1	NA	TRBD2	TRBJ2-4	TGCGCCAGCAGCTCCGGGACTAGCGGAACCATAGCCAAAAACATTCAGTACTTC	CASSSGTSGTIAKNIQYF
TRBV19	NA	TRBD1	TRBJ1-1	TGTGCCAGTCTACGACAGGGGATGAACACTGAAGCTTTCTTT	CASLRQGMNTEAFF
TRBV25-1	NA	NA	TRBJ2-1	TGTGCCAGCAGTGTGGGGACTTTTAACTCCTACAATGAGCAGTTCTTC	CASSVGTFNSYNEQFF
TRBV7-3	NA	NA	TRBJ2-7	TGTGCCAGCAGCCTGTGGAGGGCGACCTACGAGCAGTACTTC	CASSLWRATYEQYF
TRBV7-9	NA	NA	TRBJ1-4	TGTGCCAGCAGCCTACCCACAGGGCGTGAAAAACTGTTTTTT	CASSLPTGREKLFF
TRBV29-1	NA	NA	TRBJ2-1	TGCAGCGTTGACTCGGGTATTCAGTTCTTC	CSVDSGIQFF
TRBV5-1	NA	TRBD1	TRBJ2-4	TGCGCCAGCAGCCCGTCCCGACAGGGGGCACCGTCCAAAAACATTCAGTACTTC	CASSPSRQGAPSKNIQYF
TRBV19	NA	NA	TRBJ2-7	TGTGCCAGCAGCGATCCTTTAGGGAATGAGGCCGAGCAGTACTTC	CASSDPLGNEAEQYF
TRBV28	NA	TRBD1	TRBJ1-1	TGTGCCAGCAGTTCCCCGGGACAGCTACGTGGGGGCACTGAAGCTTTCTTT	CASSSPGQLRGGTEAFF
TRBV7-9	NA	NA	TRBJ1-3	TGTGCCAGCAGCTCTGGACCGCGGAGCTCTGGAAACACCATATATTTT	CASSSGPRSSGNTIYF